This T cell receptor (beta chain) was retrieved from a study of technical replicates of blood from a few donors. Clones were read by immunoSEQ multiplex PCR, and TCRdb kept only the in-frame ones, dropping some. The table lists approximately 85,000 clones, nearly 95% of them singletons. V shed 4 bases, J shed 4 bases, and the junction held 8 bases outside the gene matches. Germline V gives CDR1 SGHDN, CDR2 FVKESK. The length of the CDR3 is 15 residues. The rearrangement joins TRBV14 to TRBJ1-1; TRBD1 agrees at 8 bases. Sample: T cells isolated from PBMCs. The receptor was derived from a human donor in good health. This CDR3 reads CASSLRQGRLTEAFF. DNA for the CDR3: TGTGCCAGCAGCCTGAGACAGGGGCGACTCACTGAAGCTTTCTTT.